A single sample gave rise to the 10 T cell receptor beta chains below, sequenced in a study of cytomegalovirus exposure and HLA in healthy donors. The primer mix had 60 Vbeta and 13 Jbeta primers. TCRdb keeps only in-frame clones here, not all; method: immunoSEQ multiplex PCR. There are roughly 80,000 clones in the sample; about 69% occur only once, and roughly 16% lies in the top ten. Material for sequencing was PBMCs. Receptors originate from a woman between 35 and 50 years old in good health and CMV-seropositive.

The V and J genes are TRBV27 and TRBJ1-1, with D possibly being TRBD1 (5 bases). The V end was cut by 7 bases, the J end by 2 bases, with 20 bases between. The CDR3 runs 16 residues. Germline V gene lookup returns CDR1 MNHEY and CDR2 SMNVEV (reference sequence). The DNA of the CDR3 is TGTGCCAGCATGGAATTGGATGGAGGGGTTAACACTGAAGCTTTCTTT. Translation gives CASMELDGGVNTEAFF.

A few counts support this clone. This rearrangement joins TRBV18 to TRBJ2-4, with D tentatively TRBD1 (8 bases). The V end lost 3 bases, the J end lost 9 bases, and 15 bases lay between the germline ends. This CDR3 has 14 amino acids. Germline CDR1 reads KGHSH; CDR2 reads LQKENI. The DNA for the CDR3 is TGTGCCAGCTCACCCTTGGACAGGGAGGGCATTCAGTACTTC. Translated: CASSPLDREGIQYF.

The V gene is TRBV11-1, the J gene TRBJ1-5; no reliable D call. CDR3 length: 17 residues. Trimming took off 0 bases at V and 0 bases at J, with 12 bases between the two ends. Per the germline V gene, CDR1 is SGHAT and CDR2 is FQDESV (reference sequence). The CDR3 nucleotides are TGTGCCAGCAGCTTAGCTGGTGAACAGTCTAGCAATCAGCCCCAGCATTTT. It translates to CASSLAGEQSSNQPQHF.

The chain has TRBV5-1 and TRBJ1-2, with 7 bases aligning to TRBD1. The germline CDR1 and CDR2 sequences are SGHRS and YFSETQ. Trimming cost V 4 bases and J 5 bases; bases outside gene matches: 8. The CDR3 is made up of 14 amino acids. Here the CDR3 DNA reads TGCGCCAGCAGCACGGGGACAGATAGGTATGGCTACACCTTC. Translating it yields CASSTGTDRYGYTF.

This clone was counted only a few times. The chain uses TRBV6-5 and TRBJ1-1; 11 positions agree with TRBD1. The CDR3 is made up of 14 amino acids. The germline CDR1 and CDR2 sequences are MNHEY and SVGAGI. V was clipped by 6 bases and J by 6 bases; unmatched bases: 6. The CDR3 region is CASSQGQGAAEAFF. The DNA for the CDR3 is TGTGCCAGCAGCCAAGGACAGGGGGCGGCTGAAGCTTTCTTT.

This chain joins TRBV6-6 and TRBJ2-3; D is perhaps TRBD2 (6 bases). Trimming took off 4 bases at V and 8 bases at J, with 13 bases between the two ends. The CDR3 loop spans 13 amino acids. Per the germline V gene, CDR1 is MNHNY and CDR2 is SVGAGI (reference sequence). The DNA for the CDR3 is TGTGCCAGCAGTTGGGGACTCGAGGGTACGCAGTATTTT. Protein product: CASSWGLEGTQYF.

This clone occurred once. This rearrangement joins TRBV29-1 to TRBJ1-4; 9 nucleotides agree with TRBD1. This CDR3 has 15 amino acids. V shed 6 bases and J 2 bases; nucleotides not matched to a gene: 7. Germline V CDR1 and CDR2: SQVTM, ANQGSEA. Here the CDR3 reads CSVYRGLGTNEKLFF. CDR3 coding DNA: TGCAGCGTGTACAGGGGGCTAGGTACTAATGAAAAACTGTTTTTT.

V gene TRBV29-1 combines with J gene TRBJ2-6; D gene uncertain. The CDR3 runs 14 residues. The germline V and J ends were trimmed by 4 bases and 4 bases, with 11 bases remaining between them. Germline loops: CDR1 SQVTM, CDR2 ANQGSEA. CDR3 amino acids: CSVAEIPGANVLTF. The CDR3, as DNA: TGCAGCGTTGCTGAGATCCCGGGGGCCAACGTCCTGACTTTC.

The chain recombines TRBV5-4 with TRBJ1-1; TRBD1 agrees at 12 bases. Germline loops: CDR1 SGHNT, CDR2 YYREEE (reference sequence). The CDR3 is 17 residues long. V lost 5 bases and J lost 4; bases outside the gene matches: 12. The CDR3 DNA is TGTGCCAGCAGTCGCGGGACAGGGGGCGCGGTGCCCACTGAAGCTTTCTTT. It translates to CASSRGTGGAVPTEAFF.

This clone was seen only a few times. The CDR3 nucleotides read TGTGCCAGCAGTGAAGTCGGGACATACAATGAGCAGTTCTTC. This codes for CASSEVGTYNEQFF. The V gene is TRBV6-1, the J gene TRBJ2-1, with a possible D match to TRBD1 (6 bases). The CDR3 spans 14 residues. Trimming left V 1 base short and J 4 bases short, with 8 bases between. Germline CDR1 MNHNS, CDR2 SASEGT.